This T cell receptor beta chain derives from a study of cytomegalovirus exposure and HLA in healthy donors. The V and J ends lost 3 bases and 2 bases respectively, with 4 bases between them. This CDR3 region has 13 residues. The V gene's germline CDR1 is SEHNR and CDR2 FQNEAQ (reference sequence). Both 60 Vbeta primers and 13 Jbeta primers went into the PCR. Sequencing was performed with immunoSEQ multiplex PCR; in TCRdb, only in-frame clones are kept and a portion is missing. The table has more than 40,000 clones, roughly 51% seen once; the top ten hold approximately 5.5%. This TCR derives from a man in his 60s in good health and CMV-seronegative. The material sequenced was PBMCs. The V and J genes are TRBV7-9 and TRBJ2-2; no definite D call. The CDR3 DNA is TGTGCCAGCAGCTTGTATAACACCGGGGAGCTGTTTTTT. It translates to CASSLYNTGELFF.